This passage covers 29 T cell receptor beta chains from one sample sequenced in a study of T cell responses to AZD1222 COVID-19 vaccine. Only in-frame clones appear in the TCRdb table, and some are missing; sequencing was by immunoSEQ multiplex PCR. The table includes about 210,000 clones, about 94% detected once. Sequences were derived from peripheral blood, sampled 28 days after the second dose of the MenACWY control vaccine. These receptors were collected from an adult who received the MenACWY meningococcal vaccine as a control.

This chain links TRBV19 with TRBJ2-1; 12 nucleotides match TRBD2. The germline CDR1 and CDR2 sequences are LNHDA and SQIVND (reference sequence). The CDR3 covers 15 residues. Losses at the gene ends were 9 bases for V and 7 bases for J; bases not matched to a gene: 10. CDR3: CASTELAGGRNEQFF. CDR3 nucleotides: TGTGCCAGCACCGAACTAGCGGGAGGCAGAAATGAGCAGTTCTTC. Full variable domain (missing parts from reference TRBV19 and TRBJ2-1): DGGITQSPKYLFRKEGQNVTLSCEQNLNHDAMYWYRQDPGQGLRLIYYSQIVNDFQKGDIAEGYSVSREKKESFPLTVTSAQKNPTAFYLCASTELAGGRNEQFFGPGTRLTVL.

The table lists this clone with a count of one. The V call is TRBV9, the J call TRBJ2-5, with 14 bases that match TRBD2. CDR1 and CDR2 from the germline V gene are SGDLS and YYNGEE. The CDR3 is made up of 17 amino acids. The V gene end was trimmed by 0 bases and the J gene end by 4 bases; junction bases not matched to a gene: 5. The CDR3 sequence is CASSVGLAGGPGETQYF. CDR3 nucleotide sequence: TGTGCCAGCAGCGTAGGACTAGCGGGAGGGCCGGGAGAGACCCAGTACTTC.

The rearrangement joins TRBV30 to TRBJ2-7; 11 bases match TRBD1. CDR1 is GTSNPN and CDR2 is SVGIG in the germline V gene (reference sequence). V shed 0 bases and J 5 bases; nucleotides not matched to a gene: 3. This CDR3 contains 14 residues. The CDR3 DNA follows: TGTGCCTGGAGTGTAGGACAGGGGGCGGACGAGCAGTACTTC. Amino acids: CAWSVGQGADEQYF.

The genes are TRBV2 and TRBJ2-2, with D tentatively TRBD1 (5 bases). V was pared by 11 bases and J by 1 base, with 14 bases between. From germline, CDR1 is SNHLY and CDR2 FYNNEI. The CDR3 consists of 14 residues. CDR3: CAAKRGRNTGELFF. The CDR3 coding sequence is TGTGCCGCCAAAAGGGGTCGGAACACCGGGGAGCTGTTTTTT. The full variable domain, in which reference TRBV2 and TRBJ2-2 provide the parts outside the CDR3, is EPEVTQTPSHQVTQMGQEVILRCVPISNHLYFYWYRQILGQKVEFLVSFYNNEISEKSEIFDDQFSVERPDGSNFTLKIRSTKLEDSAMYFCAAKRGRNTGELFFGEGSRLTVL.

This clone was seen a single time. This rearrangement joins TRBV6-5 to TRBJ2-7; D gene unclear. Germline assignment: CDR1 MNHEY and CDR2 SVGAGI. There are 13 residues in the CDR3. The ends were cut back, 2 bases at V and 0 bases at J, with 5 bases in the middle. CDR3 sequence reads: CASSYKGSYEQYF. The CDR3 DNA is TGTGCCAGCAGTTACAAGGGCTCCTACGAGCAGTACTTC.

This chain uses TRBV6-5 with TRBJ2-1; TRBD1 agrees at 7 bases. Trimming removed 2 bases from V and 5 bases from J; junction bases left unmatched: 6. In germline, CDR1 is MNHEY, CDR2 SVGAGI. The CDR3 totals 15 residues. CDR3 loop: CASSYLTTGDNEQFF. In nucleotides, the CDR3 is TGTGCCAGCAGTTACCTGACAACAGGGGACAATGAGCAGTTCTTC.

The chain links TRBV5-1 to TRBJ1-4, with 7 bases lining up with TRBD1. Germline loops: CDR1 SGHRS, CDR2 YFSETQ. V was clipped by 2 bases and J by 3 bases; unmatched bases: 10. CDR3 length: 17 amino acids. The CDR3 nucleotides are TGCGCCAGCAGCTTTCGGGACAGAGCCTCCCCTAATGAAAAACTGTTTTTT. It translates to CASSFRDRASPNEKLFF.

The sample holds one count of this clone. This chain links TRBV9 with TRBJ2-5; 9 bases are a match to TRBD1. From germline, CDR1 is SGDLS and CDR2 YYNGEE. The CDR3 extends over 14 amino acids. Trimming removed 4 bases from V and 4 bases from J; junction bases left unmatched: 5. CDR3 nucleotides: TGTGCCAGCAGCACTCGACAGGGGGGAGAGACCCAGTACTTC. Translating gives CASSTRQGGETQYF.

The rearrangement joins TRBV29-1 to TRBJ1-2; D is unclear. This CDR3 is built from 11 residues. Germline loops: CDR1 SQVTM, CDR2 ANQGSEA. The ends were cut back, 4 bases at V and 8 bases at J, with 11 bases in the middle. The CDR3 sequence: CSVAARKGYTF. The CDR3 nucleotides are TGCAGCGTTGCCGCCAGAAAAGGCTACACCTTC.

The chain combines TRBV7-2 with TRBJ1-4, with a weak D call TRBD1 (6 bases). The CDR3 is 14 amino acids. Germline CDR1 reads SGHTA; CDR2 reads FQGNSA. V lost 8 bases, J lost 7 bases, and 17 bases lay in between. The CDR3 loop is CASSDTGLSEKLFF. The CDR3 bases are TGTGCCAGCTCCGATACAGGGCTCAGTGAAAAACTGTTTTTT. Variable domain in full (rest from reference TRBV7-2 and TRBJ1-4): GAGVSQSPSNKVTEKGKDVELRCDPISGHTALYWYRQSLGQGLEFLIYFQGNSAPDKSGLPSDRFSAERTGGSVSTLTIQRTQQEDSAVYLCASSDTGLSEKLFFGSGTQLSVL.

This chain links TRBV27 with TRBJ1-2; 7 bases align to TRBD1. V trimming: 3 bases; J trimming: 5 bases; junction bases outside the gene matches: 9. Germline values: CDR1 MNHEY, CDR2 SMNVEV (reference sequence). The CDR3 spans 15 residues. The CDR3 nucleotides read TGTGCCAGCAGTTTGAAGGGGGCCACCCCTTATGGCTACACCTTC. This gives the protein CASSLKGATPYGYTF.

The V gene is TRBV7-2, the J gene TRBJ1-3; no clear D. The CDR3 loop spans 15 amino acids. Germline values: CDR1 SGHTA, CDR2 FQGNSA. V was pared by 0 bases and J by 9 bases, with 15 bases between. DNA of the CDR3: TGTGCCAGCAGCTTAGCGGTGCACTCTGTAGGCACCATATATTTT. It encodes CASSLAVHSVGTIYF.

The gene calls are TRBV18 and TRBJ2-7; possibly TRBD1 for D (5 bases). V lost 8 bases and J lost 0, with 17 bases in between. Germline CDR1 and CDR2: KGHSH and LQKENI. The CDR3 totals 15 residues. CDR3 loop: CASAPQTASSYEQYF. The CDR3 DNA follows: TGTGCCAGCGCGCCCCAGACAGCGAGCTCCTACGAGCAGTACTTC.

The chain carries TRBV21-1 and TRBJ1-1; TRBD1 is the table's D call and was not checked against the DNA. TRBV21-1 is listed as a pseudogene. The CDR3 extends over 14 amino acids. DNA for the CDR3: TGTGCCAGCAGCCCTCCGGGACAGGCCCTTGAAGCTTTCTTT. Encoded protein: CASSPPGQALEAFF.

The J gene is TRBJ2-5, the V gene TRBV6-2 or TRBV6-3; no firm D call. The CDR3 is 19 amino acids. The germline V gene has CDR1 MNHEY and CDR2 SVGEGT. The V gene lost 0 bases and the J gene lost 5 bases, with 25 bases spanning the gap. In DNA, the CDR3 is TGTGCCAGCAGTTACTCGAAGGTTGAGGTAACCGACGCGTGGGAGACCCAGTACTTC. Amino acid sequence: CASSYSKVEVTDAWETQYF.

The chain is built from TRBV3-1 (or the pseudogene TRBV3-2) and TRBJ1-6; D not resolved. Trimming stripped 5 bases from V and 14 bases from J, with 10 bases between. This CDR3 region has 11 residues. Germline V CDR1 and CDR2: LGHDT, YNNKEL (reference sequence). CDR3 DNA: TGTGCCAGCAGCGCCCCAGGTACCCTCCACTTT. It translates to CASSAPGTLHF.

The chain is built from TRBV28 and TRBJ2-7; D unresolved. Between the trimmed V and J ends, which lost 7 bases and 3 bases, there was a span of 10 bases. The CDR3 extends over 12 amino acids. Germline lookup yields CDR1 MDHEN and CDR2 SYDVKM. DNA of the CDR3: TGTGCCAGCAAAGCCGGATACTACGAGCAGTACTTC. Translating it yields CASKAGYYEQYF. The full variable domain, rest sourced from reference TRBV28 and TRBJ2-7, is DVKVTQSSRYLVKRTGEKVFLECVQDMDHENMFWYRQDPGLGLRLIYFSYDVKMKEKGDIPEGYSVSREKKERFSLILESASTNQTSMYLCASKAGYYEQYFGPGTRLTVT.

V usage is TRBV5-1 and J usage is TRBJ1-6; a weak D match, TRBD1 (5 bases). Germline V gene lookup returns CDR1 SGHRS and CDR2 YFSETQ. The V and J ends lost 5 bases and 10 bases respectively, with 16 bases between them. The CDR3 is 14 amino acids. The CDR3 here is CASSAGREGSPLHF. DNA of the CDR3: TGCGCCAGCAGTGCGGGCAGGGAAGGCTCACCCCTCCACTTT.

The J gene is TRBJ2-7, the V gene TRBV6-5, with D maybe TRBD1 (8 bases). V was cut by 8 bases and J by 5 bases, with 16 bases left in between. CDR1 is MNHEY and CDR2 is SVGAGI in the germline V gene. The CDR3 is 13 residues long. CDR3 in amino acids: CASEGQGGNEQYF. CDR3 nucleotide sequence: TGTGCCAGCGAAGGACAGGGAGGGAACGAGCAGTACTTC.

This sequence joins TRBV7-8 and TRBJ1-1, with D perhaps TRBD1 (6 bases). The V gene's germline CDR1 is SGHVS and CDR2 FQNEAQ. V gave up 5 bases and J gave up 0 bases, with 13 bases separating them. The CDR3 extends over 15 amino acids. CDR3 DNA sequence: TGTGCCAGCAGCCCGAGGGGGGACATGAACACTGAAGCTTTCTTT. This gives the protein CASSPRGDMNTEAFF.

The J gene is TRBJ1-2, the V gene TRBV5-1; TRBD1 agrees at 9 bases. This CDR3 contains 15 residues. The junction had 12 bases not matched to a gene; V was cut back by 4 bases and J by 8 bases. Germline-derived CDR1 and CDR2 are SGHRS and YFSETQ. CDR3 in DNA: TGCGCCAGCAGCCCCGCTATAGTACAGGGGGCGGGCTACACCTTC. Its translation: CASSPAIVQGAGYTF.

V gene TRBV4-3 combines with J gene TRBJ2-3, with TRBD2 matching over 13 bases. With 3 bases clipped from V and 2 bases from J, the junction kept 2 bases outside the gene matches. The CDR3 has 16 amino acids. CDR1 LGHNA and CDR2 YSLEER come from the germline V gene. CDR3 nucleotide sequence: TGCGCCAGCAGCCAGACTAGCGGGGGGCCCACAGATACGCAGTATTTT. Translation: CASSQTSGGPTDTQYF.

J is TRBJ2-7 and V is TRBV7-9; 8 bases map to TRBD1. The CDR3 sequence is 15 residues long. V was clipped by 3 bases and J by 1 base; unmatched bases: 5. Germline-derived CDR1 and CDR2 are SEHNR and FQNEAQ (reference sequence). The CDR3 spells CASSFLRGPSYEQYF. CDR3 DNA sequence: TGTGCCAGCAGCTTCCTCAGGGGGCCTTCCTACGAGCAGTACTTC.

This chain links TRBV7-9 with TRBJ2-2, with a possible D match to TRBD2 (5 bases). The CDR3 has 15 residues. Looked up from germline, CDR1 is SEHNR and CDR2 is FQNEAQ (reference sequence). V was cut by 5 bases and J by 5 bases, with 15 bases left in between. The CDR3 reads CASSQGLRDTGELFF. CDR3 in DNA: TGTGCCAGCAGCCAAGGACTTAGGGATACCGGGGAGCTGTTTTTT.

The chain combines TRBV7-8 with TRBJ1-4; 9 bases are shared with TRBD1. Germline CDR1 SGHVS, CDR2 FQNEAQ. After removal of 1 base from V and 3 bases from J, the junction contained 9 bases not matched to a gene. This CDR3 spans 18 amino acids. This chain's CDR3 is CASSLERDRDGPNEKLFF. For the CDR3, the DNA is TGTGCCAGCAGCTTAGAGCGGGACAGGGATGGGCCTAATGAAAAACTGTTTTTT.

The chain links TRBV9 to TRBJ2-1; 8 bases line up with TRBD2. Per germline, CDR1 SGDLS and CDR2 YYNGEE. The CDR3 covers 15 residues. The ends lost 2 bases at V and 5 bases at J; junction bases unmatched: 6. The CDR3 is CASSVGAGANNEQFF. The CDR3 region has the DNA TGTGCCAGCAGCGTGGGAGCGGGGGCCAACAATGAGCAGTTCTTC.

The chain has TRBV6-5 and TRBJ1-1; a weak D match, TRBD1 (5 bases). The CDR3 loop spans 14 amino acids. The V end was cut by 7 bases, the J end by 0 bases, with 12 bases between. In germline, CDR1 is MNHEY, CDR2 SVGAGI. The CDR3 DNA reads TGTGCCAGCAAGGGGAGTTCCATGAACACTGAAGCTTTCTTT. Translated: CASKGSSMNTEAFF.

The chain links TRBV7-9 to TRBJ1-3; no clear D gene. There are 12 residues in the CDR3. The germline gives CDR1 SEHNR, CDR2 FQNEAQ (reference sequence). V lost 0 bases and J lost 8, with 5 bases in between. The CDR3 DNA sequence: TGTGCCAGCAGCTTAGCGTTGTACACCATATATTTT. Its translation is CASSLALYTIYF.

This chain joins TRBV7-9 and TRBJ1-2; D perhaps matches TRBD1 (6 bases). The CDR3 is made up of 15 amino acids. V was pared by 5 bases and J by 4 bases, with 17 bases between. Germline loops: CDR1 SEHNR, CDR2 FQNEAQ (reference sequence). CDR3 sequence: CASSLGDTPVYGYTF. The DNA of the CDR3 is TGTGCCAGCAGCCTCGGGGACACGCCGGTCTATGGCTACACCTTC.